The 18 T cell receptor beta chains in this list originate from one sample, sequenced in a study of blood T cell repertoires in COVID-19. TCRdb's copy holds only in-frame clones and misses some; the assay was immunoSEQ multiplex PCR. The data show 100,000 to 150,000 clones, roughly 89% seen once. Material: peripheral blood. The receptors were gathered from a middle-aged man with acute or convalescent COVID-19.

This clone was seen only once. The chain is built from TRBV24-1 and TRBJ2-4; D possibly corresponds to TRBD2 (5 bases). The CDR3 contains 15 residues. Trimming pared 4 bases from V and 1 base from J, leaving 10 bases between. Germline CDR1 and CDR2: KGHDR and SFDVKD. This chain's CDR3 is CATSELLGAKNIQYF. The CDR3 DNA follows: TGTGCCACCAGTGAGCTACTAGGGGCCAAAAACATTCAGTACTTC.

This clone was picked up one time. The V gene is TRBV5-1, the J gene TRBJ1-3; the D is unclear. Germline V lookup: CDR1 SGHRS, CDR2 YFSETQ. The length of the CDR3 is 14 residues. V was pared by 1 base and J by 0 bases, with 5 bases between. This CDR3 reads CASSLTGSGNTIYF. Written as DNA, the CDR3 is TGCGCCAGCAGCTTGACGGGCTCTGGAAACACCATATATTTT.

This chain links TRBV5-6 with TRBJ1-2; 8 bases agree with TRBD1. Germline-derived CDR1 and CDR2 are SGHDT and YYEEEE. The length of the CDR3 is 16 residues. V shed 0 bases, J shed 8 bases, and the junction held 12 bases outside the gene matches. CDR3 residues: CASSLAAGQGFWGYTF. The DNA for the CDR3 is TGTGCCAGCAGCTTGGCGGCTGGACAGGGTTTTTGGGGCTACACCTTC.

The chain has TRBV5-4 and TRBJ1-2, with a weak D call TRBD1 (5 bases). From germline, CDR1 is SGHNT and CDR2 YYREEE (reference sequence). This CDR3 region has 15 residues. V lost 0 bases and J lost 3, with 12 bases in between. CDR3 coding DNA: TGTGCCAGCAGCTTGGACCCGGGGGTGCACTATGGCTACACCTTC. This gives the protein CASSLDPGVHYGYTF.

This CDR3 reads CASSDASGSVTGTDTQYF. CDR3 DNA sequence: TGTGCCAGTAGTGACGCTAGCGGGAGTGTGACTGGCACAGATACGCAGTATTTT. The chain links TRBV19 to TRBJ2-3; 10 bases map to TRBD2. This CDR3 is 18 amino acids long. Germline V gene data show CDR1 as LNHDA and CDR2 as SQIVND (reference sequence). The trim removed 5 bases at V and 1 base at J, leaving 12 bases unmatched. Using reference TRBV19 and TRBJ2-3 for the parts outside the CDR3, the full variable domain is DGGITQSPKYLFRKEGQNVTLSCEQNLNHDAMYWYRQDPGQGLRLIYYSQIVNDFQKGDIAEGYSVSREKKESFPLTVTSAQKNPTAFYLCASSDASGSVTGTDTQYFGPGTRLTVL.

The chain couples TRBV5-4 to TRBJ1-3; D is unclear. Trimming stripped 4 bases from V and 0 bases from J, with 8 bases between. CDR1 is SGHNT, CDR2 YYREEE, per germline (reference sequence). The CDR3 extends over 14 amino acids. This CDR3 is CASSHPSSGNTIYF. Written as DNA, the CDR3 is TGTGCCAGCAGCCATCCTAGCTCTGGAAACACCATATATTTT.

The genes are TRBV6-2 or TRBV6-3 and TRBJ2-1; 7 bases match TRBD2. The CDR3 contains 18 residues. The ends lost 5 bases at V and 0 bases at J; junction bases unmatched: 13. CDR1 is MNHEY, CDR2 SVGEGT, per germline. The CDR3 region is CASSAHYRGGGSYNEQFF. CDR3 coding DNA: TGTGCCAGCAGTGCGCACTACCGTGGGGGGGGCTCCTACAATGAGCAGTTCTTC.

The chain is built from TRBV24-1 and TRBJ2-5; 8 nucleotides match TRBD1. Germline V gene sequence: CDR1 KGHDR, CDR2 SFDVKD. The CDR3 totals 15 residues. V lost 3 bases to trimming and J lost 1 base; unmatched junction nucleotides: 3. Here the CDR3 DNA reads TGTGCCACCAGTGATAACGGACAGGGCCAAGAGACCCAGTACTTC. Its translation: CATSDNGQGQETQYF.

This chain links TRBV5-5 with TRBJ1-3, with TRBD1 matching 7 bases. Germline trimming cut 5 bases from V and 0 bases from J; bases unmatched to any gene: 5. This CDR3 has 15 amino acids. Germline values: CDR1 SGHKS, CDR2 YYEKEE (reference sequence). The CDR3 reads CASRRGQISGNTIYF. CDR3 bases: TGTGCCAGCAGGAGGGGACAGATCTCTGGAAACACCATATATTTT.

The V call is TRBV7-9, the J call TRBJ1-2; D perhaps matches TRBD1 (5 bases). Germline loops: CDR1 SEHNR, CDR2 FQNEAQ (reference sequence). Trimming left V 3 bases short and J 8 bases short, with 13 bases between. The CDR3 length is 13 residues. The CDR3 sequence is CASSFAAGTGYTF. CDR3 DNA: TGTGCCAGCAGCTTCGCAGCGGGGACGGGCTACACCTTC.

The rearrangement uses TRBV7-3 and TRBJ2-1, with D perhaps matching TRBD2 (5 bases). With 3 bases removed from V and 4 bases from J, the gap between germline ends came to 13 bases. The CDR3 spans 15 residues. Germline V gene sequence: CDR1 SGHTA, CDR2 FQGTGA. CDR3 protein: CASSFPGNPYNEQFF. The CDR3 bases are TGTGCCAGCAGCTTTCCGGGGAACCCGTACAATGAGCAGTTCTTC.

This chain joins TRBV7-9 and TRBJ1-1, with 9 positions matching TRBD1. The V gene's germline CDR1 is SEHNR and CDR2 FQNEAQ (reference sequence). This CDR3 has 17 amino acids. V lost 2 bases to trimming and J lost 4 bases; unmatched junction nucleotides: 11. The CDR3 DNA reads as TGTGCCAGCAGCTTAAGGGACAGGGTGAGTTCGACCACTGAAGCTTTCTTT. Its protein is CASSLRDRVSSTTEAFF.

J is TRBJ1-5 and V is TRBV3-1 (or the pseudogene TRBV3-2); no reliable D call. CDR3 length: 15 amino acids. Germline-derived CDR1 and CDR2 are LGHDT and YNNKEL (reference sequence). V lost 1 base, J lost 8 bases, and 15 bases lay in between. CDR3 residues: CASSQGLGGIKPQHF. CDR3 DNA: TGTGCCAGCAGCCAAGGGTTAGGAGGGATTAAGCCCCAGCATTTT.

This rearrangement joins TRBV19 to TRBJ1-1, with D maybe TRBD1 (5 bases). Germline-derived CDR1 and CDR2 are LNHDA and SQIVND (reference sequence). The CDR3 runs 13 residues. V lost 5 bases and J lost 4, with 11 bases in between. For the CDR3, the DNA is TGTGCCAGTAGTGTATACAGGAGCACTGAAGCTTTCTTT. Its translation: CASSVYRSTEAFF.

The chain has TRBV5-6 and TRBJ1-1, with 11 bases matching TRBD1. The ends lost 1 base at V and 5 bases at J; junction bases unmatched: 7. Per the germline V gene, CDR1 is SGHDT and CDR2 is YYEEEE. The CDR3 has 16 residues. The CDR3 spells CASSLPGQGVSTEAFF. The CDR3 nucleotides are TGTGCCAGCAGCTTGCCGGGACAGGGGGTTAGTACTGAAGCTTTCTTT.

V is TRBV7-3 and J is TRBJ2-2; tentatively, D is TRBD1 (8 bases). Germline V gene sequence: CDR1 SGHTA, CDR2 FQGTGA. The V and J ends lost 5 bases and 4 bases respectively, with 17 bases between them. This CDR3 region has 16 residues. The CDR3 DNA reads as TGTGCCAGCAGCACCCACAGGGGGGGCGGCACCGGGGAGCTGTTTTTT. It codes for CASSTHRGGGTGELFF.

V usage is TRBV11-3 and J usage is TRBJ2-1; 13 nucleotides align to TRBD2. The V segment lost 5 bases and the J segment 7 bases; nucleotides outside the gene matches: 8. This CDR3 contains 16 residues. Germline CDR1 and CDR2: SGHNT and YENEEA. The CDR3 loop reads CASSPGTSGVGNEQFF. The CDR3 region has the DNA TGTGCCAGCAGCCCGGGGACTAGCGGGGTGGGGAATGAGCAGTTCTTC.

This rearrangement joins TRBV7-2 to TRBJ2-7; TRBD1 is a possible D gene (5 bases). V shed 3 bases and J shed 3 bases, with 12 bases lying between them. Per germline, CDR1 SGHTA and CDR2 FQGNSA. This CDR3 has 14 amino acids. CDR3 residues: CASSLGQRVYEQYF. DNA of the CDR3: TGTGCCAGCAGCTTGGGGCAGAGAGTCTACGAGCAGTACTTC.